This TCR beta chain was sequenced in a study of identical twins. Findings and caveats of the study: Models, which agreed with sharing between unrelated individuals, nonetheless underestimated the out-of-frame TCR alpha sharing seen in monozygotic twins.

TCRdb re-analysed the 5' RACE reads in MiXCR, keeping a single row per CDR3 protein. The sample shows about 900,000 distinct CDR3 sequences, roughly an eighth of them seen only once. This clonotype came up a few times. What it binds is not known. This CDR3 has 16 amino acids. J was trimmed by 9 bases and V by 6 bases; bases with no gene match: 19. Germline lookup yields CDR1 DFQATT and CDR2 SNEGSKA (reference sequence). In addition, the sample was reused for a study of yellow fever vaccine responses in identical twins.

The chain joins TRBV20-1 to TRBJ2-1; 8 bases fit TRBD2. The TCR sequence derives from a woman under 30 in good health. Sequenced sample: PBMCs. The CDR3 bases are TGCAGTGCCACCGCTCTCCGGACTAGCCTCGACGTTGAGCAGTTCTTC. Amino acid sequence: CSATALRTSLDVEQFF.